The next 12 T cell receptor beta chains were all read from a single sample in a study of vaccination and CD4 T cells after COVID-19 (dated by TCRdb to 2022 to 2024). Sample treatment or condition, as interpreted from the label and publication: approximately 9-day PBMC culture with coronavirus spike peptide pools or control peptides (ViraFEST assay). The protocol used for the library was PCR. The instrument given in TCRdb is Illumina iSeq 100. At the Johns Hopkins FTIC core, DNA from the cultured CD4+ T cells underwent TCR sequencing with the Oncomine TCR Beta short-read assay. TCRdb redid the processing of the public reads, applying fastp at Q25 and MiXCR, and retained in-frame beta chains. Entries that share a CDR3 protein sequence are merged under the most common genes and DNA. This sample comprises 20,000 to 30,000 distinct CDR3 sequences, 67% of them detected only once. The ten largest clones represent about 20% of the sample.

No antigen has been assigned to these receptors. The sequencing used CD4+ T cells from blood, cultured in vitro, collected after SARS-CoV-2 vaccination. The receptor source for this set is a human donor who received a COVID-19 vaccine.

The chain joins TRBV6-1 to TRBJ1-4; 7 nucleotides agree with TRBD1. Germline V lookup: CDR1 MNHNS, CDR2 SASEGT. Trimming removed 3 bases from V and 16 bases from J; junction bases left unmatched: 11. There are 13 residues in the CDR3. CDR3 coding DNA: TGTGCCAGCAGTGAGACGAGACAGGGTCCCTCGTTTTTT. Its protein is CASSETRQGPSFF.

CDR3 residues: CATMAGPYQETQYF. CDR3 DNA sequence: TGTGCCACCATGGCGGGGCCGTACCAAGAGACCCAGTACTTC. The genes are TRBV24-1 and TRBJ2-5; possibly TRBD2 for D (6 bases). V was pared by 8 bases and J by 0 bases, with 12 bases between. Germline V lookup: CDR1 KGHDR, CDR2 SFDVKD. This CDR3 is built from 14 residues.

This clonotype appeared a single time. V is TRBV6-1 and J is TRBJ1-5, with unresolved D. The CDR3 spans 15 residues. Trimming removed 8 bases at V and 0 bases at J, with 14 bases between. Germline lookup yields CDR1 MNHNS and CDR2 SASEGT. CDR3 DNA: TGTGCCAGCGGCGCCCAGAGATATAGCAATCAGCCCCAGCATTTT. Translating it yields CASGAQRYSNQPQHF.

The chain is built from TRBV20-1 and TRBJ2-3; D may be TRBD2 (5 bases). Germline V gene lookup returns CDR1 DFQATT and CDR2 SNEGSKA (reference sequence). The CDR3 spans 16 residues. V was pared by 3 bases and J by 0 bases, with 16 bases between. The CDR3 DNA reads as TGCAGTGCTAGTGTCGGAGGTTTTAGGAGCACAGATACGCAGTATTTT. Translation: CSASVGGFRSTDTQYF.

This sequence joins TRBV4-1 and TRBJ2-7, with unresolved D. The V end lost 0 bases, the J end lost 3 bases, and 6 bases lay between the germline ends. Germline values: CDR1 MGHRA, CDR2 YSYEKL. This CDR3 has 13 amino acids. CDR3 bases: TGCGCCAGCAGCCAAGATTTCGGCTACGAGCAGTACTTC. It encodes CASSQDFGYEQYF.

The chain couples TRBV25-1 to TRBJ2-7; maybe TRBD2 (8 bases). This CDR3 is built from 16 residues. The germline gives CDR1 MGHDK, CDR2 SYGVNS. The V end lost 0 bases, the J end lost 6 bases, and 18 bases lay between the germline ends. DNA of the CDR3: TGTGCCAGCAGTGAATATTCAGGACAGGCGGGGGGCGAGCAGTACTTC. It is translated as CASSEYSGQAGGEQYF.

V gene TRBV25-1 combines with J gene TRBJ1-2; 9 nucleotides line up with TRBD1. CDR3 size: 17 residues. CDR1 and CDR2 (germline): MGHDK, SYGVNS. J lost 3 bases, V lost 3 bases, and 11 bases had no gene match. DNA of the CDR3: TGTGCCAGCAGTGACCCGCGACAGGGGGACGTGGACTATGGCTACACCTTC. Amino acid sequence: CASSDPRQGDVDYGYTF.

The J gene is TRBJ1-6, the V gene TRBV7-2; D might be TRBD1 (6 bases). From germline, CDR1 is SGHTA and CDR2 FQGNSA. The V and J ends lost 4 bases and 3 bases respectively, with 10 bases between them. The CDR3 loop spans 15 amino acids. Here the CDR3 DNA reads TGTGCCAGCAGCTCGTCGACAGGCTATAATTCACCCCTCCACTTT. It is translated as CASSSSTGYNSPLHF.

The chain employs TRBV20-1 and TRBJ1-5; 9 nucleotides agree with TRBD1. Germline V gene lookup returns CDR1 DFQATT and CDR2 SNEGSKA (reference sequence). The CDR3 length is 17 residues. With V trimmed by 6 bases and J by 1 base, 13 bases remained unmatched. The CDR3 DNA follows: TGCAGTGCGCAAGCCGGGACAGGGAGAGGGAGCAATCAGCCCCAGCATTTT. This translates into CSAQAGTGRGSNQPQHF.

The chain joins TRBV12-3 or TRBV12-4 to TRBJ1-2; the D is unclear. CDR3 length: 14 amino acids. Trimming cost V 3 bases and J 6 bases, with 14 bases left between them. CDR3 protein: CASSFEGAVNGYTF. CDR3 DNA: TGTGCCAGCAGTTTTGAGGGCGCGGTAAATGGCTACACCTTC.

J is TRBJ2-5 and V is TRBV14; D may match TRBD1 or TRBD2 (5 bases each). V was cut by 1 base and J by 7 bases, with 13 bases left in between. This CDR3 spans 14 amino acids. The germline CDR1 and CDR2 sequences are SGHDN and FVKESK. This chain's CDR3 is CASSQVRGVGTQYF. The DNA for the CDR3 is TGTGCCAGCAGCCAAGTTAGGGGAGTAGGGACCCAGTACTTC.

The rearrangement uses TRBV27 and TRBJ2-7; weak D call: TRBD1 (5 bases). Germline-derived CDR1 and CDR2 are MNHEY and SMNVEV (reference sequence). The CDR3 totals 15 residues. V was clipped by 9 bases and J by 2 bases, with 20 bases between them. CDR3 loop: CASPRYRTLPYEQYF. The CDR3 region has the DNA TGTGCCAGTCCCCGGTACAGGACCCTGCCCTACGAGCAGTACTTC.